The rows below give T cell receptor beta chains drawn from one sample of a study of shared clonotypes between healthy human individuals. This table comes from immunoSEQ multiplex PCR, and its TCRdb copy is limited to in-frame clones, with some not included. Seen here are millions of clones, about 95% observed once, and the top ten hold roughly 1%. Sequencing used naive CD8+ T cells sorted from blood. The receptors stem from a man aged 18 to 29 in good health. The conserved cysteine and the conserved F or W are not part of the CDR3 here.

TRBV5-6	TRBJ2-7	ASSSGLYEQY
TRBV30	TRBJ1-1	AWSSIGTEAF
TRBV28	TRBJ1-1	ASSRLGEDTEAF
TRBV11-2	TRBJ2-1	ASSLEGYEQF
TRBV9	TRBJ1-4	ASSVGGDNEKLF
TRBV14	TRBJ2-3	ASSQDPSGIDISTDTQY
TRBV9	TRBJ2-7	ASSAGTGDEQY
TRBV29-1	TRBJ2-7	SASEGGPGQY
TRBV19	TRBJ1-6	ASRGIRDTYNSPLH
TRBV6-5	TRBJ2-7	ASSYSAGTIVNEQY
TRBV27	TRBJ2-1	ASSVSGRRGLHNEQF
TRBV6-1	TRBJ2-7	ASSETGLGYEQY
TRBV19	TRBJ1-1	ASSIWGAENTEAF
TRBV4-3	TRBJ2-7	ASSSGTGSYEQY
TRBV2	TRBJ1-5	ASGINQPQH
TRBV4-2	TRBJ2-7	ASSQDDGPLSYEQY
TRBV27	TRBJ2-2	ASRLLAGPGELF
TRBV2	TRBJ2-1	ASKEGWGYNEQF
TRBV11-2	TRBJ1-1	ASSEGYTEAF
TRBV4-3	TRBJ2-3	ASSQDGTGSADTQY
TRBV27	TRBJ2-3	ASKPIIAQDTQY
TRBV29-1	TRBJ1-1	SAIRENTEAF
TRBV19	TRBJ1-2	ASKGLIDSTTYGYT
TRBV25-1	TRBJ1-2	ASSDSPARYT